Below are 24 T cell receptor beta chains sequenced from a single sample in a study of cytomegalovirus exposure and HLA in healthy donors. Repertoires were generated with immunoSEQ multiplex PCR, while TCRdb's copy carries only in-frame clones and drops some. The sample contains 200,000 to 250,000 clones, 80% to 90% of which appear only once. Specimen: PBMCs. These receptors originate from a woman aged 18-29 years in good health and CMV-seronegative.

V usage is TRBV6-1 and J usage is TRBJ2-7, with D tentatively TRBD1 (5 bases). Trimming pared 11 bases from V and 2 bases from J, leaving 13 bases between. The CDR3 runs 12 residues. The germline V gene encodes CDR1 MNHNS and CDR2 SASEGT. The CDR3 loop is CAGARSPYEQYF. In nucleotides, the CDR3 is TGTGCCGGGGCACGGAGCCCCTACGAGCAGTACTTC.

The chain employs TRBV27 and TRBJ2-7; 10 nucleotides match TRBD2. This CDR3 is 16 amino acids long. Germline CDR1 MNHEY, CDR2 SMNVEV (reference sequence). V lost 2 bases and J lost 3; bases outside the gene matches: 7. The CDR3 bases are TGTGCCAGCAGTTTACATCGATCTAGCGGGGGCTACGAGCAGTACTTC. It specifies CASSLHRSSGGYEQYF.

V usage is TRBV6-1 and J usage is TRBJ2-7; 11 nucleotides line up with TRBD1. V was clipped by 6 bases and J by 3 bases; unmatched bases: 1. The CDR3 length is 13 residues. Per germline, CDR1 MNHNS and CDR2 SASEGT. The CDR3 sequence: CASRGTGGYEQYF. In DNA form, the CDR3 reads TGTGCCAGCAGGGGGACAGGGGGCTACGAGCAGTACTTC.

The gene calls are TRBV5-1 and TRBJ2-3; D gene uncertain. V gave up 0 bases and J gave up 4 bases, with 6 bases separating them. Germline V gene lookup returns CDR1 SGHRS and CDR2 YFSETQ. The CDR3 spans 13 residues. The CDR3 sequence: CASSLAAADTQYF. The CDR3 DNA is TGCGCCAGCAGCTTGGCCGCGGCAGATACGCAGTATTTT.

This clone appeared a single time. The chain has TRBV6-5 and TRBJ2-5, with D possibly matching TRBD2 (5 bases). The germline V gene has CDR1 MNHEY and CDR2 SVGAGI. The CDR3 consists of 14 residues. Trimming stripped 7 bases from V and 7 bases from J, with 19 bases between. The CDR3 sequence is CASKQLERVGTQYF. The CDR3 DNA reads as TGTGCCAGCAAACAACTAGAAAGGGTCGGGACCCAGTACTTC.

The chain links TRBV5-1 to TRBJ2-7; 7 bases line up with TRBD1. The germline CDR1 and CDR2 sequences are SGHRS and YFSETQ. The CDR3 runs 15 residues. V shed 4 bases, J shed 0 bases, and the junction held 7 bases outside the gene matches. The CDR3 here is CASSPTGDVSYEQYF. CDR3 nucleotide sequence: TGCGCCAGCAGCCCCACAGGGGACGTCTCCTACGAGCAGTACTTC.

The chain recombines TRBV29-1 with TRBJ2-7; D might be TRBD1 (5 bases). Trimming cost V 3 bases and J 4 bases, with 16 bases left between them. This CDR3 is 14 amino acids long. Per the germline V gene, CDR1 is SQVTM and CDR2 is ANQGSEA. The CDR3 is CSVELDTTSYEQYF. CDR3 sequence (DNA): TGCAGCGTTGAGCTGGACACCACCTCTTACGAGCAGTACTTC.

This chain uses TRBV9 with TRBJ2-7; TRBD2 is a possible D gene (6 bases). The germline V and J ends were trimmed by 2 bases and 4 bases, with 16 bases remaining between them. Looked up from germline, CDR1 is SGDLS and CDR2 is YYNGEE. The CDR3 covers 15 residues. CDR3 coding DNA: TGTGCCAGCAGCGTCTCCCACGACGCGGGATACGAGCAGTACTTC. This translates into CASSVSHDAGYEQYF. Variable domain in full (rest from reference TRBV9 and TRBJ2-7): DSGVTQTPKHLITATGQRVTLRCSPRSGDLSVYWYQQSLDQGLQFLIQYYNGEERAKGNILERFSAQQFPDLHSELNLSSLELGDSALYFCASSVSHDAGYEQYFGPGTRLTVT.

V usage is TRBV9 and J usage is TRBJ2-3; D uncertain. This CDR3 is 13 amino acids long. Germline CDR1 SGDLS, CDR2 YYNGEE. Trimming shortened V by 0 bases and J by 7 bases, and 9 bases separated the two germline ends. CDR3 sequence reads: CASSVALENTQYF. The DNA of the CDR3 is TGTGCCAGCAGCGTAGCACTGGAGAATACGCAGTATTTT.

This chain joins TRBV2 and TRBJ2-3; possible D gene TRBD1, 6 bases. V was pared by 8 bases and J by 2 bases, with 20 bases between. Germline-derived CDR1 and CDR2 are SNHLY and FYNNEI. The CDR3 has 16 amino acids. For the CDR3, the DNA is TGTGCCAGCGCGGGCAGGGGCCCAGCTTCCACAGATACGCAGTATTTT. The encoded protein is CASAGRGPASTDTQYF. Looking up the rest from reference TRBV2 and TRBJ2-3 gives the full variable domain: EPEVTQTPSHQVTQMGQEVILRCVPISNHLYFYWYRQILGQKVEFLVSFYNNEISEKSEIFDDQFSVERPDGSNFTLKIRSTKLEDSAMYFCASAGRGPASTDTQYFGPGTRLTVL.

V is TRBV18 and J is TRBJ2-1, with 7 bases fitting TRBD2. V shed 3 bases, J shed 10 bases, and the junction held 9 bases outside the gene matches. CDR1 is KGHSH and CDR2 is LQKENI in the germline V gene. This CDR3 is 14 amino acids long. The CDR3 region is CASSPERESREQFF. The CDR3 coding sequence is TGTGCCAGCTCACCGGAGCGGGAATCCCGGGAGCAGTTCTTC.

The rearrangement links TRBV5-1 to TRBJ1-1; 7 bases line up with TRBD1. The CDR3 has 15 residues. Germline V gives CDR1 SGHRS, CDR2 YFSETQ. V lost 3 bases, J lost 2 bases, and 7 bases stayed unmatched. The CDR3 bases are TGCGCCAGCAGCTGGGGAGACAGGGACAACACTGAAGCTTTCTTT. Encoded protein: CASSWGDRDNTEAFF. The full variable domain, its missing parts supplied by reference TRBV5-1 and TRBJ1-1, is KAGVTQTPRYLIKTRGQQVTLSCSPISGHRSVSWYQQTPGQGLQFLFEYFSETQRNKGNFPGRFSGRQFSNSRSEMNVSTLELGDSALYLCASSWGDRDNTEAFFGQGTRLTVV.

V and J are TRBV5-1 and TRBJ2-7; 7 nucleotides line up with TRBD1. Per germline, CDR1 SGHRS and CDR2 YFSETQ. Trimming removed 0 bases from V and 5 bases from J; junction bases left unmatched: 5. The CDR3 consists of 14 residues. CDR3 bases: TGCGCCAGCAGCTTGGACAGGGGTGACCACGAGCAGTACTTC. Translation gives CASSLDRGDHEQYF.

The rearrangement links TRBV13 to TRBJ1-1; a possible D gene is TRBD1 (5 bases). The CDR3 is 14 amino acids. Germline CDR1 and CDR2: PRHDT and FYEKMQ (reference sequence). Between the trimmed V and J ends, which lost 2 bases and 2 bases, there was a span of 9 bases. The CDR3 sequence is CASSLRGVNTEAFF. CDR3 nucleotides: TGTGCCAGCAGCTTACGGGGGGTTAACACTGAAGCTTTCTTT.

The J gene is TRBJ2-5, the V gene TRBV7-2; D call uncertain. V lost 1 base, J lost 0 bases, and 6 bases lay in between. CDR1 is SGHTA and CDR2 is FQGNSA in the germline V gene. The CDR3 length is 14 residues. CDR3 loop: CASSLDENQETQYF. The CDR3 region has the DNA TGTGCCAGCAGCTTAGATGAGAACCAAGAGACCCAGTACTTC. The variable domain in full, with the rest retrieved from reference TRBV7-2 and TRBJ2-5, is GAGVSQSPSNKVTEKGKDVELRCDPISGHTALYWYRQSLGQGLEFLIYFQGNSAPDKSGLPSDRFSAERTGGSVSTLTIQRTQQEDSAVYLCASSLDENQETQYFGPGTRLLVL.

This chain joins TRBV4-1 and TRBJ1-2, with 9 bases lining up with TRBD1. V shed 2 bases, J shed 7 bases, and the junction held 14 bases outside the gene matches. The CDR3 loop spans 17 amino acids. CDR1 and CDR2 (germline): MGHRA, YSYEKL. The CDR3 here is CASSQTHRQGEFSGYTF. In nucleotides, the CDR3 is TGCGCCAGCAGCCAAACCCACCGACAGGGGGAATTCTCTGGCTACACCTTC.

This clone has more than one count but fewer than ten. The V gene is TRBV5-1, the J gene TRBJ2-1; D is perhaps TRBD1 (5 bases). The V and J ends lost 4 bases and 6 bases respectively, with 14 bases between them. The CDR3 covers 14 residues. Looked up from germline, CDR1 is SGHRS and CDR2 is YFSETQ. The CDR3 nucleotides are TGCGCCAGCAGCGCCCTCGACAGCTTCAATGAGCAGTTCTTC. Translated: CASSALDSFNEQFF.

The V call is TRBV7-4, the J call TRBJ2-7, with 10 bases matching TRBD1. Germline V CDR1 and CDR2: SGHVT, SQSDAQ. Losses at the gene ends were 2 bases for V and 5 bases for J; bases not matched to a gene: 6. The CDR3 has 15 residues. CDR3 sequence reads: CASSLRGTGAHEQYF. The CDR3 region has the DNA TGTGCCAGCAGCTTAAGAGGGACAGGGGCACACGAGCAGTACTTC.

The genes are TRBV29-1 and TRBJ2-3; TRBD1 might be the D (5 bases). The V gene lost 1 base and the J gene lost 4 bases, with 15 bases spanning the gap. CDR1 is SQVTM and CDR2 is ANQGSEA in the germline V gene. This CDR3 comprises 15 residues. CDR3 nucleotide sequence: TGCAGCGTTGAAGGTGGGCAGGGATTCGCAGATACGCAGTATTTT. As protein: CSVEGGQGFADTQYF.

This sequence joins TRBV27 and TRBJ1-1; D may be TRBD1 (5 bases). The CDR3 runs 14 residues. Germline V CDR1 and CDR2: MNHEY, SMNVEV (reference sequence). V gave up 4 bases and J gave up 5 bases, with 14 bases separating them. For the CDR3, the DNA is TGTGCCAGCAGTTCCCATTGGGGGGGGACTGAAGCTTTCTTT. Translation gives CASSSHWGGTEAFF.

V is TRBV25-1 and J is TRBJ2-3; unclear D gene. Trimming cost V 5 bases and J 0 bases, with 3 bases left between them. The CDR3 has 12 residues. Germline V gene sequence: CDR1 MGHDK, CDR2 SYGVNS. The CDR3 nucleotides are TGTGCCAGCAGTCCTAGCACAGATACGCAGTATTTT. Its translation is CASSPSTDTQYF.

The J gene is TRBJ2-1, the V gene TRBV27, with D possibly being TRBD1 (5 bases). Germline lookup yields CDR1 MNHEY and CDR2 SMNVEV (reference sequence). V was shortened by 5 bases and J by 3 bases, with 14 bases between the two germline ends. CDR3 length equals 15 residues. DNA for the CDR3: TGTGCCAGCAGTCCCCGACAGAAAGTCTACAATGAGCAGTTCTTC. Translating gives CASSPRQKVYNEQFF.

V usage is TRBV11-2 and J usage is TRBJ2-5, with 7 bases fitting TRBD2. The CDR3 consists of 17 residues. CDR1 and CDR2 from the germline V gene are SGHAT and FQNNGV. Unmatched junction bases numbered 20, after V lost 8 bases and J lost 5 bases. DNA of the CDR3: TGTGCCAGCTCCCGGACCTTGGCGGCGGGAGCCCTGGAGACCCAGTACTTC. Encoded protein: CASSRTLAAGALETQYF.

The V call is TRBV19, the J call TRBJ1-5, with TRBD1 identical over 7 bases. V lost 8 bases and J lost 1; bases outside the gene matches: 5. The CDR3 runs to 14 residues. Germline V gene lookup returns CDR1 LNHDA and CDR2 SQIVND (reference sequence). The CDR3 sequence: CASHRGRSNQPQHF. The CDR3 region has the DNA TGTGCCAGTCACAGGGGACGGAGCAATCAGCCCCAGCATTTT. Filled out from reference TRBV19 and TRBJ1-5, the complete variable domain reads DGGITQSPKYLFRKEGQNVTLSCEQNLNHDAMYWYRQDPGQGLRLIYYSQIVNDFQKGDIAEGYSVSREKKESFPLTVTSAQKNPTAFYLCASHRGRSNQPQHFGDGTRLSIL.